The 20 T cell receptor beta chains below come from one sample, sequenced in a study of molecular identifiers for immune sequencing clone quantification. TCRdb re-derived calls from the PCR reads in MiXCR, one entry per CDR3 protein. The data show around 40,000 distinct CDR3 sequences, with less than 20% seen just once and less than 1.2% held by the top ten. Source material: naive CD8+ T cells from blood, with Jurkat cell RNA spiked in. Subset indicated: FACS-sorted CD8+CD4-CCR7+CD45RA+ naive T cells. The receptor source for this set is a human donor in good health. Some libraries in this study had Jurkat cell RNA spiked in.

Turning to this clonotype: A read error may be the cause here, since a much bigger clone is one base away. This chain uses TRBV5-6 with TRBJ2-5; D gene ambiguous. The CDR3 totals 13 residues. V was shortened by 4 bases and J by 1 base, with 8 bases between the two germline ends. Germline V gene lookup returns CDR1 SGHDT and CDR2 YYEEEE. Written as DNA, the CDR3 is TGTGCCAGCAGCCCCGGAGCCCAAGAGACCCAGTACTTC. It codes for CASSPGAQETQYF.

Of note for this clonotype: One base away lies a much larger clone, so this may be a sequencing read error. The chain joins TRBV19 to TRBJ2-7; D remains unclear. The CDR3 extends over 14 amino acids. Germline V gene data show CDR1 as LNHDA and CDR2 as SQIVND (reference sequence). CDR3 sequence reads: CASSIKDGSCEQYF. CDR3 DNA sequence: TGTGCCAGTAGTATAAAGGACGGATCCTGCGAGCAGTACTTC.

V and J are TRBV27 and TRBJ2-1; 7 nucleotides match TRBD2. V lost 4 bases to trimming and J lost 3 bases; unmatched junction nucleotides: 3. This CDR3 is built from 14 residues. Germline lookup yields CDR1 MNHEY and CDR2 SMNVEV (reference sequence). The CDR3 DNA is TGTGCCAGCAGTTGGGGCGGGAGCTACAATGAGCAGTTCTTC. It specifies CASSWGGSYNEQFF.

This clonotype occurred a few times. This chain links TRBV3-1 with TRBJ2-1; 8 bases map to TRBD1. In germline, CDR1 is LGHDT, CDR2 YNNKEL (reference sequence). V shed 3 bases, J shed 9 bases, and the junction held 16 bases outside the gene matches. The CDR3 loop spans 17 amino acids. CDR3 bases: TGTGCCAGCAGCCAGGGGATCGAGACGGACAGGGCCGTTGAGCAGTTCTTC. It translates to CASSQGIETDRAVEQFF.

This clonotype was recorded at least ten times. The chain carries TRBV5-4 and TRBJ2-7, with 7 bases identical to TRBD2. The CDR3 has 15 residues. CDR1 is SGHNT, CDR2 YYREEE, per germline (reference sequence). The junction had 8 bases not matched to a gene; V was cut back by 3 bases and J by 2 bases. The CDR3 DNA reads as TGTGCCAGCAGCTCTGGTGCGGGAGCCACCTACGAGCAGTACTTC. It codes for CASSSGAGATYEQYF.

This clonotype was counted ten times or more. The chain links TRBV30 to TRBJ1-5; maybe TRBD1 (5 bases). Germline V gene data show CDR1 as GTSNPN and CDR2 as SVGIG (reference sequence). The CDR3 sequence is 14 residues long. V was trimmed by 0 bases and J by 1 base, leaving 7 bases between them. CDR3 sequence: CAWSVRGSNQPQHF. CDR3 bases: TGTGCCTGGAGTGTGAGGGGAAGCAATCAGCCCCAGCATTTT.

The sample holds many counts of this clonotype. The chain carries TRBV14 and TRBJ2-1; D is unresolved. This CDR3 region has 15 residues. Trimming cost V 2 bases and J 1 base, with 9 bases left between them. The V gene's germline CDR1 is SGHDN and CDR2 FVKESK. CDR3 in amino acids: CASSQHRGSYNEQFF. The CDR3 region has the DNA TGTGCCAGCAGCCAACATCGTGGGTCCTACAATGAGCAGTTCTTC.

V and J are TRBV29-1 and TRBJ2-3; D perhaps matches TRBD1 (6 bases). Trimming removed 7 bases from V and 0 bases from J, with 11 bases in between. CDR1 is SQVTM and CDR2 is ANQGSEA in the germline V gene. The CDR3 has 13 residues. In DNA, the CDR3 is TGCAGCGCCGACAGGCCTAGCACAGATACGCAGTATTTT. Residues: CSADRPSTDTQYF.

The chain is built from TRBV12-5 and TRBJ2-1; 11 bases match TRBD1. Losses at the gene ends were 7 bases for V and 4 bases for J; bases not matched to a gene: 9. Per germline, CDR1 LGHNT and CDR2 FRNRAP. The CDR3 consists of 16 residues. CDR3 sequence: CASALSRDRGYNEQFF. The CDR3 nucleotides are TGTGCTAGTGCCCTCTCCCGGGACAGGGGGTACAATGAGCAGTTCTTC.

This clonotype was observed many times. The chain recombines TRBV6-4 with TRBJ2-5; D is ambiguous. This CDR3 is built from 12 residues. CDR1 MRHNA and CDR2 SNTAGT come from the germline V gene. Trimming took 7 bases from V and 4 from J, leaving 10 bases between them. The CDR3 reads CASIFMRETQYF. Written as DNA, the CDR3 is TGTGCCAGCATATTTATGCGAGAGACCCAGTACTTC.

The table lists this clonotype with many counts. V and J are TRBV7-9 and TRBJ1-1, with D possibly being TRBD1 (6 bases). The V end lost 5 bases, the J end lost 0 bases, and 16 bases lay between the germline ends. CDR1 and CDR2 (germline): SEHNR, FQNEAQ (reference sequence). The CDR3 has 16 residues. CDR3 residues: CASSPLTGYMNTEAFF. The DNA for the CDR3 is TGTGCCAGCAGCCCATTAACAGGGTACATGAACACTGAAGCTTTCTTT. The complete variable domain, with remaining parts taken from reference TRBV7-9 and TRBJ1-1, reads DTGVSQNPRHKITKRGQNVTFRCDPISEHNRLYWYRQTLGQGPEFLTYFQNEAQLEKSRLLSDRFSAERPKGSFSTLEIQRTEQGDSAMYLCASSPLTGYMNTEAFFGQGTRLTVV.

This clonotype was counted ten times or more. The chain links TRBV20-1 to TRBJ2-7; 11 nucleotides agree with TRBD2. With 0 bases clipped from V and 7 bases from J, the junction kept 11 bases outside the gene matches. Per the germline V gene, CDR1 is DFQATT and CDR2 is SNEGSKA (reference sequence). The CDR3 length is 16 residues. The CDR3 DNA sequence: TGCAGTGCTAGAGATAGGGCTAGCGGGAGGCTCGGGGAGCAGTACTTC. Translated: CSARDRASGRLGEQYF.

This clonotype was counted many times. This rearrangement joins TRBV5-4 to TRBJ2-3; D gene uncertain. The CDR3 runs to 12 residues. Deletions cut 5 bases from V and 2 bases from J, with 6 bases between. Germline CDR1 and CDR2: SGHNT and YYREEE (reference sequence). The CDR3 region has the DNA TGTGCCAGCAGTACCCCCACAGATACGCAGTATTTT. It is translated as CASSTPTDTQYF.

This clonotype showed up many times. The chain is built from TRBV5-1 and TRBJ2-7, with D possibly being TRBD2 (5 bases). The germline CDR1 and CDR2 sequences are SGHRS and YFSETQ. CDR3 length equals 12 residues. V dropped 4 bases and J dropped 7 bases, with 12 bases sitting between them. Written as DNA, the CDR3 is TGCGCCAGCAGCCCGGGGTTGGTGGAGCAGTACTTC. Translation gives CASSPGLVEQYF.

This clonotype showed up many times. The genes are TRBV5-6 and TRBJ1-1; D gene uncertain. Trimming stripped 1 base from V and 3 bases from J, with 4 bases between. The CDR3 is made up of 12 amino acids. The V gene's germline CDR1 is SGHDT and CDR2 YYEEEE. CDR3 loop: CASSLLDTEAFF. The CDR3 DNA follows: TGTGCCAGCAGCTTGCTCGACACTGAAGCTTTCTTT.

This sequence joins TRBV27 and TRBJ2-3; TRBD1 matches 8 bases. CDR1 is MNHEY, CDR2 SMNVEV, per germline (reference sequence). The ends lost 2 bases at V and 6 bases at J; junction bases unmatched: 7. This CDR3 is 15 amino acids long. CDR3 region: CASSLAARGPDTQYF. The DNA for the CDR3 is TGTGCCAGCAGTTTAGCTGCCAGGGGGCCTGATACGCAGTATTTT.

This clonotype was found many times. This rearrangement joins TRBV28 to TRBJ1-4, with 10 nucleotides matching TRBD1. The V segment lost 6 bases and the J segment 5 bases; nucleotides outside the gene matches: 9. The CDR3 contains 16 residues. CDR1 and CDR2 from the germline V gene are MDHEN and SYDVKM. The CDR3 reads CASSRRTGGLNEKLFF. In nucleotides, the CDR3 is TGTGCCAGCAGCCGGCGGACAGGGGGGCTGAATGAAAAACTGTTTTTT.

This clonotype was seen many times. The chain has TRBV20-1 and TRBJ2-3; maybe TRBD2 (6 bases). There are 16 residues in the CDR3. Per the germline V gene, CDR1 is DFQATT and CDR2 is SNEGSKA (reference sequence). The V gene lost 1 base and the J gene lost 1 base, with 15 bases spanning the gap. The CDR3 bases are TGCAGTGCTAGAGGGACGGTGGGGGAGGGCACAGATACGCAGTATTTT. This encodes CSARGTVGEGTDTQYF.

This clonotype was detected ten times or more. The chain joins TRBV12-3 or TRBV12-4 to TRBJ2-2; no reliable D call. The CDR3 totals 14 residues. V was cut by 6 bases and J by 7 bases, with 15 bases left in between. In DNA, the CDR3 is TGTGCCAGCAGCCAAAACGCGGCCTTCGGGGAGCTGTTTTTT. Amino acid sequence: CASSQNAAFGELFF.

This clonotype was counted at least ten times. The genes are TRBV6-5 and TRBJ1-1; 7 bases fit TRBD1. Per germline, CDR1 MNHEY and CDR2 SVGAGI. This CDR3 contains 15 residues. Losses at the gene ends were 2 bases for V and 4 bases for J; bases not matched to a gene: 7. The CDR3 is CASSYTTGVGTEAFF. In DNA form, the CDR3 reads TGTGCCAGCAGTTACACAACAGGGGTGGGCACTGAAGCTTTCTTT.